This T cell receptor beta chain was documented in a study of cytomegalovirus exposure and HLA in healthy donors. Findings and caveats of the study: There were reportedly fewer N-insertions in an Asian-associated ancestry cluster than the roughly 700-donor mean, in a later analysis. In terms of immune exposure information, only CMV serostatus was available. While the bulk of TCR sequences proved rare, some public TCRs turned up in many donors.

A multiplex PCR was run with 60 Vbeta primers and 13 Jbeta primers. The protocol was immunoSEQ multiplex PCR, while the TCRdb copy is restricted to in-frame clones and leaves out a portion. The table lists 90,000 to 100,000 clones, approximately 80% of them singletons. Concerning this clone: Its antigen remains unknown. The junction departs from germline at one end; a sequencing error may be responsible.

This CDR3 contains 15 residues. Germline V lookup: CDR1 SGDLS, CDR2 YYNGEE. This sequence was found in a female donor in good health and CMV-seronegative. The J gene is TRBJ1-2, the V gene TRBV9, with 9 bases matching TRBD1. The sequenced sample was PBMCs. CDR3 sequence: CVSSVGQGLDYGYTF. The DNA of the CDR3 is TGTGTCAGCAGCGTAGGACAGGGGCTAGACTATGGCTACACCTTC.